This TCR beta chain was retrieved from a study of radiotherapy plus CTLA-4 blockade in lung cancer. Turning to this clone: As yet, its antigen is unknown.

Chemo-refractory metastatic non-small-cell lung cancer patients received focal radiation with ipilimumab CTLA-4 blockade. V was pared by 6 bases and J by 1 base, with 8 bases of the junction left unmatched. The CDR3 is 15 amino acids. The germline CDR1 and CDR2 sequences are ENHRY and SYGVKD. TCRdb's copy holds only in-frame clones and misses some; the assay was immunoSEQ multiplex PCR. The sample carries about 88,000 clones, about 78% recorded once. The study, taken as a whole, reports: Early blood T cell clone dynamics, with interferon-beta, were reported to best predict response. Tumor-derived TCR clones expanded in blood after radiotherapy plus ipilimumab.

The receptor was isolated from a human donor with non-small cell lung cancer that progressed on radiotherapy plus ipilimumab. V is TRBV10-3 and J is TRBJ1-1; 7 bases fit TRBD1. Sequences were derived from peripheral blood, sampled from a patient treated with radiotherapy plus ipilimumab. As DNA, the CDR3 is TGTGCCATCAGATCAACAGGGGCAAGGAACACTGAAGCTTTCTTT. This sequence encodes CAIRSTGARNTEAFF.